This T cell receptor beta chain comes out of a study of blood T cell repertoires in COVID-19. The overall study: Sites in the United States, Italy and Spain provided acute and convalescent COVID-19 samples.

Only in-frame clones appear in the TCRdb table, and some are missing; sequencing was by immunoSEQ multiplex PCR. The sample records approximately 260,000 clones, roughly 82% being singletons. The V segment lost 5 bases and the J segment 3 bases; nucleotides outside the gene matches: 16. This CDR3 is 17 amino acids long. CDR1 is SGHAT, CDR2 FQNNGV, per germline. The sample taken for sequencing was peripheral blood. This clonotype was obtained from an elderly woman with active or convalescent COVID-19. J is TRBJ2-7 and V is TRBV11-2; 7 bases agree with TRBD1. The CDR3 DNA reads as TGTGCCAGCAGCACTCCCCCGGACAGGTCACTTGTCTACGAGCAGTACTTC. Translating gives CASSTPPDRSLVYEQYF. Full variable domain (rest looked up from reference TRBV11-2 and TRBJ2-7): EAGVAQSPRYKIIEKRQSVAFWCNPISGHATLYWYQQILGQGPKLLIQFQNNGVVDDSQLPKDRFSAERLKGVDSTLKIQPAKLEDSAVYLCASSTPPDRSLVYEQYFGPGTRLTVT.